There are a few counts of the clone carrying this T cell receptor beta chain. Antigen: not known. The sample belongs to a study of radiotherapy plus CTLA-4 blockade in lung cancer. Findings and limits, study-wide: Reports identified early blood T cell clone dynamics, with interferon-beta, as the best response predictor.

Assay: immunoSEQ multiplex PCR; the TCRdb copy retains only in-frame clones and omits some. Of approximately 40,000 clones listed, 72% are singletons. The CDR3 sequence is 18 residues long. CDR1 and CDR2 from the germline V gene are SGHRS and YFSETQ. The ends lost 1 base at V and 1 base at J; junction bases unmatched: 12. This receptor was identified in a human donor with non-small cell lung cancer who had stable disease on radiotherapy plus ipilimumab. Sequenced here: peripheral blood, sampled from a patient treated with radiotherapy plus ipilimumab. The J gene is TRBJ1-1, the V gene TRBV5-1, with 8 bases fitting TRBD1. CDR3 amino acids: CASSLMPQGATTNTEAFF. The CDR3 coding sequence is TGCGCCAGCAGCTTGATGCCCCAGGGGGCGACGACGAACACTGAAGCTTTCTTT.